This T cell receptor (beta chain) emerged from a study of blood T cells in healthy people across ages. The authors ran a second PCR of about 6 to 11 cycles using a sample-barcoded 5' primer and a J-beta primer mix. Every molecule of cDNA carried a tag from a template-switch adaptor with 12 random nucleotides. MiXCR, applied by TCRdb to the 5' RACE reads, yields one record per CDR3 protein. The sample shows over a million distinct CDR3 sequences, 45% of them seen only once. V was clipped by 5 bases and J by 5 bases, with 9 bases between them. CDR1 and CDR2 (germline): MNHNY, SVGAGI (reference sequence). The CDR3 extends over 12 amino acids. Extractions gave at least 5 micrograms of total RNA per sample. This clonotype came up a few times.

Input material: blood. The origin of this receptor is a woman aged 55 to 70 in good health. The chain recombines TRBV6-6 with TRBJ1-1; possibly TRBD1 for D (6 bases). The CDR3 region has the DNA TGTGCCAGCAGTGGCGGACAGACTGAAGCTTTCTTT. Translated, it gives CASSGGQTEAFF.